Listed below are T cell receptor beta chains from one sample, sequenced in a study of control samples from healthy donors and cancer patients. Assay used: immunoSEQ multiplex PCR; TCRdb lists only in-frame clones, some missing. The sample carries roughly 100,000 clones, 85% to 90% recorded once. Sequencing used blood. Every receptor here comes from a woman between 50 and 59 years old in good health. Both conserved end residues are part of each CDR3. The D gene is left open where the match is weak. Size is stated for part of the rows, as once, few or many counts, or as a class when the clone is expanded.

abundance,v_gene,j_gene,d_gene,CDR3aa,CDR3nt
.,TRBV7-9,TRBJ1-3,.,CASSLGQPGNTIYF,TGTGCCAGCAGCTTAGGACAGCCCGGAAACACCATATATTTT
few,TRBV7-9,TRBJ1-4,.,CASSLGQISNEKLFF,TGTGCCAGCAGCTTAGGACAGATATCTAATGAAAAACTGTTTTTT
.,TRBV11-3,TRBJ2-7,TRBD1,CASSPRTGNSYEQYF,TGTGCCAGCAGCCCCCGGACAGGGAATTCCTACGAGCAGTACTTC
.,TRBV6-5,TRBJ1-2,.,CASSYDRDYGYTF,TGTGCCAGCAGTTACGACCGAGACTATGGCTACACCTTC
.,TRBV7-2,TRBJ2-5,.,CASSPVTGGGVGTQYF,TGTGCCAGCAGCCCAGTGACGGGCGGGGGCGTTGGGACCCAGTACTTC
once,TRBV28,TRBJ1-1,.,CASSLWGPGTGEAFF,TGTGCCAGCAGTTTATGGGGGCCCGGTACCGGTGAAGCTTTCTTT
.,TRBV7-2,TRBJ2-7,.,CASSRNPGYEQYF,TGTGCCAGCAGCCGTAATCCCGGGTACGAGCAGTACTTC
.,TRBV7-2,TRBJ2-7,.,CASRPGQSDNPYEQYF,TGTGCCAGCAGACCAGGACAGTCGGATAATCCCTACGAGCAGTACTTC
few,TRBV3-1/TRBV3-2,TRBJ2-5,.,CASSPRRAQETQYF,TGTGCCAGCAGCCCCCGGCGCGCCCAAGAGACCCAGTACTTC
.,TRBV5-1,TRBJ1-1,TRBD1,CASSRGGDNTEAFF,TGCGCCAGCAGCCGAGGGGGCGATAACACTGAAGCTTTCTTT
.,TRBV28,TRBJ1-5,TRBD1,CASSRQGASNQPQHF,TGTGCCAGCAGTAGACAGGGGGCAAGCAATCAGCCCCAGCATTTT
.,TRBV5-6,TRBJ2-7,TRBD2,CASSSMGLAGLYEQYF,TGTGCCAGCAGTTCAATGGGACTAGCGGGGCTATACGAGCAGTACTTC
once,TRBV7-9,TRBJ2-7,.,CASLDRQAGKSSHEQYF,TGTGCCAGCCTCGACAGACAGGCTGGGAAGTCATCCCACGAGCAGTACTTC
.,TRBV12-5,TRBJ1-5,TRBD1,CASASGTVNQPQHF,TGTGCTAGTGCCTCCGGGACAGTAAATCAGCCCCAGCATTTT
.,TRBV18,TRBJ1-1,.,CASSSRTDMNTEAFF,TGTGCCAGCTCATCCAGGACAGATATGAACACTGAAGCTTTCTTT
few,TRBV10-3,TRBJ2-3,TRBD2,CAISEYSGRNTDTQYF,TGTGCCATCAGTGAATATAGCGGGAGAAACACAGATACGCAGTATTTT
.,TRBV12-5,TRBJ2-1,.,CASRYSTGGASYNEQFF,TGTGCTAGTCGATACTCCACAGGGGGGGCCTCCTACAATGAGCAGTTCTTC
once,TRBV6-2/TRBV6-3,TRBJ2-1,TRBD2,CASSYSSAGGIYEQFF,TGTGCCAGCAGTTACTCATCAGCGGGGGGTATATATGAGCAGTTCTTC
.,TRBV7-2,TRBJ2-7,.,CASSLGRTSSYEQYF,TGTGCCAGCAGCTTAGGGCGGACGAGCTCCTACGAGCAGTACTTC
.,TRBV7-2,TRBJ2-5,TRBD2,CASCVSGTSGQETQYF,TGTGCCAGCTGTGTTTCCGGGACTAGCGGGCAAGAGACCCAGTACTTC
.,TRBV14,TRBJ1-2,TRBD1,CASSQDERGPYRGYTF,TGTGCCAGCAGCCAAGATGAGAGGGGGCCCTATCGCGGCTACACCTTC
.,TRBV28,TRBJ1-6,.,CASTLTLRDLNSPLHF,TGTGCCAGCACCCTTACTCTCCGGGACTTGAATTCACCCCTCCACTTT
.,TRBV6-6,TRBJ2-1,.,CASSYSLDNEQFF,TGTGCCAGCAGTTACAGTCTAGATAATGAGCAGTTCTTC
.,TRBV19,TRBJ2-5,.,CASSIRGGETQYF,TGTGCCAGTAGTATAAGGGGCGGGGAGACCCAGTACTTC
.,TRBV28,TRBJ2-3,TRBD2,CAASPGGRGTDTQYF,TGTGCCGCAAGCCCGGGAGGGCGGGGCACAGATACGCAGTATTTT
.,TRBV6-1,TRBJ1-6,.,CASSEPQSSSYNSPLHF,TGTGCCAGCAGTGAGCCCCAGAGCAGCTCCTATAATTCACCCCTCCACTTT
.,TRBV5-1,TRBJ1-1,TRBD1,CASSSTDRGPGNTEAFF,TGCGCCAGCAGCTCGACGGACAGGGGCCCGGGGAACACTGAAGCTTTCTTT
.,TRBV28,TRBJ2-1,.,CASSSRETAYNEQFF,TGTGCCAGCAGTTCTCGGGAGACAGCATACAATGAGCAGTTCTTC
.,TRBV5-6,TRBJ1-4,.,CASSLEGLGEKLFF,TGTGCCAGCAGCTTGGAGGGTTTGGGTGAAAAACTGTTTTTT
.,TRBV12-3/TRBV12-4,TRBJ1-1,TRBD1,CASIRTGNTEAFF,TGTGCCAGCATTAGGACAGGGAACACTGAAGCTTTCTTT
.,TRBV7-2,TRBJ2-5,TRBD2,CATSLGVAGLGETQYF,TGTGCCACCTCCTTGGGGGTAGCGGGGCTGGGAGAGACCCAGTACTTC
.,TRBV7-7,TRBJ2-1,TRBD2,CASSLALAGGSEQFF,TGTGCCAGCAGCTTAGCACTAGCGGGGGGCTCGGAGCAGTTCTTC
.,TRBV6-2/TRBV6-3,TRBJ1-3,.,CASSRAAGNTIYF,TGTGCCAGCAGTAGGGCGGCTGGAAACACCATATATTTT